The rows below give T cell receptor beta chains drawn from one sample of a study of identical twins. MiXCR was run by TCRdb on the 5' RACE reads, yielding one entry per CDR3 protein. This table has approximately 220,000 distinct CDR3 sequences, 7.5% appearing once. This sample also appeared in a second study, on yellow fever vaccine responses in identical twins.

The sequencing sample was made of memory (CD45RO+) T cells sorted from blood. These receptors came from a woman aged 18-35 years in good health. CDR3s include the opening cysteine and the closing phenylalanine or tryptophan. Clone size is stated in some rows and not others, as once, few, many or a class when expanded.

many	TRBV29-1	TRBJ2-7	CSVSQGTYEQYF
many	TRBV6-2/TRBV6-3	TRBJ1-2	CASRGPDYGYTF
-	TRBV28	TRBJ2-7	CASSLPGTSGRAFEQYF
many	TRBV7-9	TRBJ2-1	CASSLDGGDEQFF
many	TRBV12-3/TRBV12-4	TRBJ2-7	CASGPPWRAYEQYF
-	TRBV6-5	TRBJ2-7	CASSYGGLYEQYF
few	TRBV15	TRBJ1-4	CATSRDLQGLNEKLFF
many	TRBV3-1	TRBJ2-7	CASSPGPSYEQYF
-	TRBV29-1	TRBJ1-1	CSVGGVNTEAFF
many	TRBV13	TRBJ1-1	CASSLGLVGTEAFF
many	TRBV3-1	TRBJ2-7	CASSQRGRGPYEQYF
few	TRBV11-1	TRBJ1-2	CASSLDDYGYTF
many	TRBV3-1	TRBJ1-6	CASSQDTAGSPLHF
-	TRBV6-5	TRBJ2-1	CASSYQARQFF
-	TRBV29-1	TRBJ2-5	CSVETSQETQYF
-	TRBV10-3	TRBJ2-1	CATRTSGIVESYNEQFF
few	TRBV6-2/TRBV6-3	TRBJ2-7	CASSYGLEDPYEQYF
few	TRBV4-1	TRBJ2-7	CASSQGPDRGSEQYF
many	TRBV25-1	TRBJ2-3	CASSEYRTLNTDTQYF
few	TRBV7-2	TRBJ2-7	CASSLAYGGLDSYEQYF
few	TRBV5-1	TRBJ2-3	CASSLVLAGNTDTQYF
many	TRBV9	TRBJ1-5	CASSGQGASQPQHF
few	TRBV5-6	TRBJ2-7	CASSLNPGGEQYF
few	TRBV20-1	TRBJ2-5	CSARDIPGGETQYF
-	TRBV4-2	TRBJ2-7	CASSPGGGQGAYEQYF
-	TRBV20-1	TRBJ2-5	CSASDGRETQYF
few	TRBV10-2	TRBJ1-5	CASSESMASNQPQHF
-	TRBV7-9	TRBJ1-5	CASSPDSGGNQPQHF